These 21 T cell receptor beta chains came from one sample sequenced in a study of CD8 T cells in Susac syndrome. RNA amounts of 0.5 to 1 ug underwent reverse transcription with random hexamers. TCRdb fed the immunoSEQ multiplex PCR reads into MiXCR, producing one record per CDR3 protein. Of some 100,000 distinct CDR3 sequences in the sample, 85% to 95% were seen once. Sequenced input: CD8+ T cells from PBMCs. The receptors stem from a human donor in good health.

Concerning this clonotype: One end of the junction varies from germline; a read error may be responsible. This CDR3 reads CASSFGGTPSSF. The CDR3 DNA reads TGTGCCAGCAGCTTTGGCGGGACCCCTTCATCTTTT. The chain links TRBV7-2 to TRBJ1-5, with D possibly matching TRBD1 (5 bases). CDR3 length equals 12 residues. Germline assignment: CDR1 SGHTA and CDR2 FQGNSA.

The V gene is TRBV3-1, the J gene TRBJ2-5; TRBD2 is a possible D gene (6 bases). The germline V gene encodes CDR1 LGHDT and CDR2 YNNKEL (reference sequence). This CDR3 has 14 residues. V was trimmed by 1 base and J by 7 bases, leaving 13 bases between them. The DNA of the CDR3 is TGTGCCAGCAGCCAAGGTGGGAGGTTCGCGACCCAGTACTTC. It encodes CASSQGGRFATQYF.

The chain has TRBV6-2 or TRBV6-3 and TRBJ2-1; 13 bases map to TRBD2. With V trimmed by 7 bases and J by 6 bases, 9 bases remained unmatched. Germline V gene lookup returns CDR1 MNHEY and CDR2 SVGEGT. CDR3 length: 16 amino acids. The CDR3 DNA reads TGTGCCAGCAACAAAAGGACTAGCGGGAGAGGCAATGAGCAGTTCTTC. Translation: CASNKRTSGRGNEQFF.

This chain joins TRBV19 and TRBJ2-4, with 11 bases fitting TRBD1. The CDR3 loop spans 17 amino acids. CDR1 and CDR2 (germline): LNHDA, SQIVND (reference sequence). J was trimmed by 7 bases and V by 7 bases; bases with no gene match: 15. Here the CDR3 DNA reads TGTGCCAGTACTCCCGAGGCGGGGACAGGGGGTCGGAACATTCAGTACTTC. It translates to CASTPEAGTGGRNIQYF.

This clonotype was seen a single time. The rearrangement uses TRBV20-1 and TRBJ1-2; D is unresolved. The CDR3 extends over 12 amino acids. Per germline, CDR1 DFQATT and CDR2 SNEGSKA (reference sequence). V lost 0 bases to trimming and J lost 6 bases, with 8 bases between them. For the CDR3, the DNA is TGCAGTGCTAGAGAAGAGGGTGATGGCTACACCTTC. Translated: CSAREEGDGYTF.

This chain uses TRBV3-1 with TRBJ1-2; D is undetermined. Germline loops: CDR1 LGHDT, CDR2 YNNKEL (reference sequence). The CDR3 totals 15 residues. The V and J ends lost 0 bases and 4 bases respectively, with 12 bases between them. The DNA for the CDR3 is TGTGCCAGCAGCCAAGATCAGCGCGGTCCCTATGGCTACACCTTC. Translated: CASSQDQRGPYGYTF.

The chain recombines TRBV3-1 with TRBJ2-2; D uncertain. This CDR3 comprises 16 residues. Germline V lookup: CDR1 LGHDT, CDR2 YNNKEL (reference sequence). Trimming pared 3 bases from V and 0 bases from J, leaving 11 bases between. The CDR3 coding sequence is TGTGCCAGCAGCCAGACCGCTACTACGAACACCGGGGAGCTGTTTTTT. Amino acids: CASSQTATTNTGELFF.

This chain joins TRBV5-6 and TRBJ2-3; the D gene is possibly TRBD1 (5 bases). CDR3 length equals 17 residues. V was cut by 4 bases and J by 2 bases, with 20 bases left in between. The germline gives CDR1 SGHDT, CDR2 YYEEEE. The CDR3 DNA is TGTGCCAGCAGCCTCCTCGGCCAGGGTCAACACACAGATACGCAGTATTTT. It translates to CASSLLGQGQHTDTQYF.

The chain links TRBV28 to TRBJ1-2; D uncertain. Germline loops: CDR1 MDHEN, CDR2 SYDVKM. Trimming removed 5 bases at V and 8 bases at J, with 12 bases between. The CDR3 is 12 amino acids. The CDR3 is CASSPASSGYTF. In DNA form, the CDR3 reads TGTGCCAGCAGTCCCGCGTCATCCGGCTACACCTTC.

This clonotype appeared a few times. V and J are TRBV29-1 and TRBJ2-3; possibly TRBD1 or TRBD2 for D (5 bases each). This CDR3 is 16 amino acids long. Germline V gene lookup returns CDR1 SQVTM and CDR2 ANQGSEA. Trimming stripped 1 base from V and 4 bases from J, with 18 bases between. This chain's CDR3 is CSVEGGASRGPDTQYF. The CDR3, as DNA: TGCAGCGTTGAAGGAGGGGCATCAAGGGGCCCAGATACGCAGTATTTT.

The V and J genes are TRBV29-1 and TRBJ2-7; TRBD1 aligns across 10 bases. Germline CDR1 reads SQVTM; CDR2 reads ANQGSEA. With V trimmed by 4 bases and J by 1 base, 10 bases remained unmatched. This CDR3 contains 16 residues. The CDR3 nucleotides read TGCAGCGTTGGGACAGGGGGGCAAGCGGCATCCTACGAGCAGTACTTC. Its protein is CSVGTGGQAASYEQYF.

This clonotype was recorded once. The chain employs TRBV4-3 and TRBJ1-6, with D uncertain. Trimming left V 4 bases short and J 8 bases short, with 15 bases between. CDR3 size: 15 residues. Germline assignment: CDR1 LGHNA and CDR2 YSLEER. DNA of the CDR3: TGCGCCAGCAGCCTCCGGAGCGCTCAAGATTCACCCCTCCACTTT. Translating gives CASSLRSAQDSPLHF.

The V and J genes are TRBV10-3 and TRBJ1-2; tentative D call: TRBD1 (6 bases). The germline gives CDR1 ENHRY, CDR2 SYGVKD. CDR3 length: 14 amino acids. With 0 bases removed from V and 6 bases from J, the gap between germline ends came to 11 bases. CDR3 DNA sequence: TGTGCCATCAGTGAGTCGGACAGTCCGGATGGCTACACCTTC. Translated, it gives CAISESDSPDGYTF.

This chain joins TRBV6-2 or TRBV6-3 and TRBJ2-3; a possible D gene is TRBD2 (6 bases). The V and J ends lost 2 bases and 2 bases respectively, with 8 bases between them. The CDR3 extends over 14 amino acids. The germline CDR1 and CDR2 sequences are MNHEY and SVGEGT. The DNA of the CDR3 is TGTGCCAGCAGTTACGCGGGGCACACAGATACGCAGTATTTT. Encoded protein: CASSYAGHTDTQYF.

This clonotype was detected only once. The chain links TRBV3-1 to TRBJ1-6, with no clear D. V was pared by 0 bases and J by 0 bases, with 3 bases between. Per the germline V gene, CDR1 is LGHDT and CDR2 is YNNKEL (reference sequence). The CDR3 contains 15 residues. The CDR3, as DNA: TGTGCCAGCAGCCAAGAGGGCTCCTATAATTCACCCCTCCACTTT. Residues: CASSQEGSYNSPLHF.

This chain joins TRBV12-3 or TRBV12-4 and TRBJ2-1; 7 bases line up with TRBD2. V was clipped by 4 bases and J by 9 bases; unmatched bases: 6. This CDR3 is built from 13 residues. CDR3 sequence (DNA): TGTGCCAGCAGTTCCAGACTAGCCACTGAGCAGTTCTTC. It codes for CASSSRLATEQFF.

This clonotype has just a few counts. The rearrangement uses TRBV6-1 and TRBJ2-3, with 12 positions matching TRBD2. J lost 4 bases, V lost 6 bases, and 5 bases had no gene match. This CDR3 contains 15 residues. Germline V gene lookup returns CDR1 MNHNS and CDR2 SASEGT. Here the CDR3 DNA reads TGTGCCAGCAGCGAGACTAGCGGGAGCTCAGATACGCAGTATTTT. This codes for CASSETSGSSDTQYF.

This clonotype is a singleton in its sample. The chain carries TRBV28 and TRBJ2-1; TRBD1 agrees at 9 bases. Germline V lookup: CDR1 MDHEN, CDR2 SYDVKM. V was clipped by 4 bases and J by 6 bases; unmatched bases: 10. This CDR3 is built from 16 residues. CDR3 sequence (DNA): TGTGCCAGCAGTTCGGGCGGGACAGGGTTCCCCAATGAGCAGTTCTTC. It specifies CASSSGGTGFPNEQFF. Complete variable domain (other parts from reference TRBV28 and TRBJ2-1): DVKVTQSSRYLVKRTGEKVFLECVQDMDHENMFWYRQDPGLGLRLIYFSYDVKMKEKGDIPEGYSVSREKKERFSLILESASTNQTSMYLCASSSGGTGFPNEQFFGPGTRLTVL.

This clonotype showed up just once. J is TRBJ2-3 and V is TRBV7-3; 10 bases are a match to TRBD1. The CDR3 sequence is 15 residues long. The germline V gene has CDR1 SGHTA and CDR2 FQGTGA. V was clipped by 6 bases and J by 2 bases; unmatched bases: 5. The CDR3: CASSADRGLTDTQYF. The CDR3 coding sequence is TGTGCCAGCAGTGCCGACAGGGGGCTCACAGATACGCAGTATTTT.

Turning to this clonotype: An end of the junction differs from the germline gene, which may be a read error. The rearrangement joins TRBV4-3 to TRBJ2-5; unclear D gene. Germline V lookup: CDR1 LGHNA, CDR2 YSLEER. There are 13 residues in the CDR3. CDR3 sequence (DNA): TGCGCCAGCAGCCAAGATTTTAGAGAGGCCCAGTACTTC. Translating it yields CASSQDFREAQYF.

The chain couples TRBV11-2 to TRBJ2-7, with 8 bases fitting TRBD1. Germline V gene lookup returns CDR1 SGHAT and CDR2 FQNNGV. This CDR3 spans 15 amino acids. Losses at the gene ends were 5 bases for V and 2 bases for J; bases not matched to a gene: 8. CDR3: CASSPRTGYAYEQYF. In DNA form, the CDR3 reads TGTGCCAGCAGCCCACGGACAGGGTACGCCTACGAGCAGTACTTC.